Following are 30 T cell receptor beta chains from one sample sequenced in a study of cytomegalovirus exposure and HLA in healthy donors. Sequenced by immunoSEQ multiplex PCR; TCRdb stores in-frame clones only, minus some. Of hundreds of thousands of clones detected, approximately 90% appear once; the ten largest clones hold 0.83%. Specimen: PBMCs. All receptors derive from a woman aged 18-30 years in good health and CMV-seronegative.

This chain uses TRBV30 with TRBJ1-1, with a tentative D call TRBD1 (5 bases). The germline V gene encodes CDR1 GTSNPN and CDR2 SVGIG (reference sequence). Trimming left V 3 bases short and J 6 bases short, with 11 bases between. CDR3 size: 12 residues. This CDR3 reads CAWSGGGAEAFF. The CDR3 DNA is TGTGCCTGGAGCGGCGGAGGGGCTGAAGCTTTCTTT.

The V call is TRBV30, the J call TRBJ2-2; TRBD2 matches at 11 bases. V gave up 1 base and J gave up 6 bases; unmatched junction bases: 4. CDR1 and CDR2 (germline): GTSNPN, SVGIG (reference sequence). The CDR3 consists of 15 residues. This CDR3 reads CAWSALAGVSGELFF. The CDR3 DNA follows: TGTGCCTGGAGTGCACTAGCGGGAGTCTCCGGGGAGCTGTTTTTT.

The chain has TRBV6-5 and TRBJ1-2; unclear D gene. The germline CDR1 and CDR2 sequences are MNHEY and SVGAGI. The CDR3 covers 15 residues. V lost 6 bases to trimming and J lost 8 bases, with 22 bases between them. CDR3 amino acids: CASRSRLFGLRGYTF. DNA of the CDR3: TGTGCCAGCAGATCCCGACTCTTCGGGTTGAGAGGCTACACCTTC.

The chain has TRBV19 and TRBJ2-7; 7 positions agree with TRBD1. Trimming cost V 5 bases and J 3 bases; bases outside gene matches: 1. This CDR3 is 12 amino acids long. Germline CDR1 is LNHDA and CDR2 is SQIVND (reference sequence). CDR3 residues: CASSQGDYEQYF. CDR3 in DNA: TGTGCCAGTAGTCAGGGGGACTACGAGCAGTACTTC.

This clone has more than one count but fewer than ten. The chain combines TRBV30 with TRBJ2-2; the D gene is possibly TRBD2 (5 bases). Trimming took off 2 bases at V and 1 base at J, with 11 bases between the two ends. This CDR3 has 15 amino acids. Germline CDR1 is GTSNPN and CDR2 is SVGIG (reference sequence). CDR3 region: CAWSRGDLNTGELFF. The CDR3 DNA reads as TGTGCCTGGAGTCGGGGTGATTTGAACACCGGGGAGCTGTTTTTT. Full variable domain (missing parts from reference TRBV30 and TRBJ2-2): SQTIHQWPATLVQPVGSPLSLECTVEGTSNPNLYWYRQAAGRGLQLLFYSVGIGQISSEVPQNLSASRPQDRQFILSSKKLLLSDSGFYLCAWSRGDLNTGELFFGEGSRLTVL.

This chain connects TRBV6-5 to TRBJ2-6, with D unresolved. This CDR3 region has 16 residues. V was clipped by 0 bases and J by 0 bases, with 6 bases between them. CDR1 is MNHEY, CDR2 SVGAGI, per germline. The CDR3 DNA reads as TGTGCCAGCAGTTACTCCACGGGCTCTGGGGCCAACGTCCTGACTTTC. Residues: CASSYSTGSGANVLTF.

This clone is a singleton in its sample. DNA of the CDR3: TGTGCCAGCAACCAGCGGGGCACAGATACGCAGTATTTT. Encoded protein: CASNQRGTDTQYF. The chain couples TRBV9 to TRBJ2-3; tentatively, D is TRBD2 (6 bases). V gave up 6 bases and J gave up 1 base, with 9 bases separating them. CDR3 size: 13 residues. In germline, CDR1 is SGDLS, CDR2 YYNGEE.

The chain employs TRBV27 and TRBJ2-5; 8 nucleotides line up with TRBD2. V gave up 0 bases and J gave up 1 base; unmatched junction bases: 4. The CDR3 is made up of 16 amino acids. The V gene's germline CDR1 is MNHEY and CDR2 SMNVEV (reference sequence). As DNA, the CDR3 is TGTGCCAGCAGTTTATCCGGGAGGGGCCCCCAAGAGACCCAGTACTTC. Its protein is CASSLSGRGPQETQYF.

The chain employs TRBV27 and TRBJ2-3; possibly TRBD1 for D (6 bases). Deletions cut 3 bases from V and 0 bases from J, with 16 bases between. The CDR3 spans 17 residues. Germline assignment: CDR1 MNHEY and CDR2 SMNVEV (reference sequence). The CDR3 sequence is CASSFNRVFGSTDTQYF. The DNA of the CDR3 is TGTGCCAGCAGTTTCAACAGGGTCTTCGGTAGCACAGATACGCAGTATTTT.

The chain has TRBV15 and TRBJ1-4, with 8 bases matching TRBD1. The trim removed 4 bases at V and 7 bases at J, leaving 5 bases unmatched. Germline values: CDR1 LNHNV, CDR2 YYDKDF (reference sequence). The CDR3 is 14 residues long. The CDR3 DNA follows: TGTGCCACCAGCACTGGACAGGGACGTGAAAAACTGTTTTTT. Protein sequence: CATSTGQGREKLFF.

The gene calls are TRBV28 and TRBJ1-1; D is unclear. The V gene's germline CDR1 is MDHEN and CDR2 SYDVKM. The CDR3 length is 13 residues. Between the trimmed V and J ends, which lost 8 bases and 0 bases, there was a span of 10 bases. This CDR3 is CASAQTLNTEAFF. In DNA, the CDR3 is TGTGCCAGCGCGCAGACACTGAACACTGAAGCTTTCTTT.

The chain joins TRBV7-9 to TRBJ2-7; D is possibly TRBD2 (5 bases). Germline V gives CDR1 SEHNR, CDR2 FQNEAQ (reference sequence). The length of the CDR3 is 14 residues. Trimming stripped 6 bases from V and 0 bases from J, with 12 bases between. This CDR3 reads CASRPEAGSYEQYF. CDR3 sequence (DNA): TGTGCCAGCAGACCGGAGGCAGGCTCCTACGAGCAGTACTTC.

The V gene is TRBV18, the J gene TRBJ1-4, with 7 bases fitting TRBD1. The CDR3 extends over 15 amino acids. V lost 2 bases and J lost 5; bases outside the gene matches: 5. The germline V gene encodes CDR1 KGHSH and CDR2 LQKENI. CDR3 protein: CASSPSQGENEKLFF. CDR3 coding DNA: TGTGCCAGCTCACCAAGTCAGGGGGAGAATGAAAAACTGTTTTTT.

This rearrangement joins TRBV30 to TRBJ2-2, with TRBD2 matching 9 bases. The germline gives CDR1 GTSNPN, CDR2 SVGIG (reference sequence). V lost 2 bases to trimming and J lost 3 bases; unmatched junction nucleotides: 4. There are 15 residues in the CDR3. CDR3 protein: CAWSLAGGYTGELFF. CDR3 bases: TGTGCCTGGAGTTTGGCGGGAGGGTACACCGGGGAGCTGTTTTTT.

This clone was seen once. At one end the junction does not follow the germline gene, possibly because of a read error. J is TRBJ1-3 and V is TRBV6-1; D gene ambiguous. The CDR3 is 13 residues long. From germline, CDR1 is MNHNS and CDR2 SASEGT. The CDR3 spells CASTETGGNTIYF. CDR3 DNA sequence: TGTGCCAGCACTGAAACGGGTGGAAACACCATATATTTT.

The genes are TRBV5-1 and TRBJ2-4, with TRBD1 as a possible D gene (5 bases). The germline V gene encodes CDR1 SGHRS and CDR2 YFSETQ. Trimming stripped 4 bases from V and 6 bases from J, with 8 bases between. The CDR3 spans 12 residues. CDR3 residues: CASSLDTNIQYF. CDR3 nucleotide sequence: TGCGCCAGCAGCCTGGACACAAACATTCAGTACTTC.

This clone has a single count. The V gene is TRBV2, the J gene TRBJ2-1, with 12 bases lining up with TRBD2. The germline CDR1 and CDR2 sequences are SNHLY and FYNNEI. This CDR3 is 14 amino acids long. CDR3 region: CAGHGTSGPEEQFF. The CDR3 region has the DNA TGTGCAGGCCACGGGACTAGCGGGCCAGAAGAGCAGTTCTTC. Based on the CDR3 plus reference TRBV2 and TRBJ2-1, the full variable domain is EPEVTQTPSHQVTQMGQEVILRCVPISNHLYFYWYRQILGQKVEFLVSFYNNEISEKSEIFDDQFSVERPDGSNFTLKIRSTKLEDSAMYFCAGHGTSGPEEQFFGPGTRLTVL.

The chain carries TRBV4-2 and TRBJ1-2; no firm D call. Germline CDR1 and CDR2: LGHNA and YNFKEQ. This CDR3 region has 14 residues. Trimming shortened V by 0 bases and J by 4 bases, and 9 bases separated the two germline ends. The CDR3, as DNA: TGTGCCAGCAGCCAAGATCTGGCAAGCTATGGCTACACCTTC. Translating gives CASSQDLASYGYTF.

The V call is TRBV19, the J call TRBJ2-3, with TRBD2 identical over 9 bases. Germline CDR1 reads LNHDA; CDR2 reads SQIVND (reference sequence). CDR3 length: 14 residues. J was trimmed by 2 bases and V by 7 bases; bases with no gene match: 4. The CDR3 loop reads CASIPSGATDTQYF. Here the CDR3 DNA reads TGTGCCAGTATACCTAGCGGGGCCACAGATACGCAGTATTTT.

The chain is built from TRBV10-1 and TRBJ1-3, with D unresolved. CDR1 WNHNN and CDR2 SYGVQD come from the germline V gene (reference sequence). Trimming took off 8 bases at V and 0 bases at J, with 8 bases between the two ends. CDR3 length: 13 residues. The chain's CDR3 is CASSPVSGNTIYF. CDR3 nucleotides: TGCGCCAGCTCACCGGTCTCTGGAAACACCATATATTTT.

The chain recombines TRBV28 with TRBJ1-2; a possible D gene is TRBD1 (6 bases). The germline CDR1 and CDR2 sequences are MDHEN and SYDVKM. V was clipped by 2 bases and J by 8 bases, with 15 bases between them. CDR3 length: 14 residues. The CDR3 region has the DNA TGTGCCAGCAGTTTAGACAGGTTTACGGGAGGCTACACCTTC. Its translation: CASSLDRFTGGYTF.

V gene TRBV6-1 combines with J gene TRBJ1-5, with 7 bases that match TRBD1. The CDR3 is made up of 18 amino acids. V lost 1 base to trimming and J lost 1 base; unmatched junction nucleotides: 10. Germline V CDR1 and CDR2: MNHNS, SASEGT. The CDR3, as DNA: TGTGCCAGCAGTGAAGGGAGAACTGACAGGGTAAGCAATCAGCCCCAGCATTTT. Translation: CASSEGRTDRVSNQPQHF.

The J gene is TRBJ2-7, the V gene TRBV5-1, with 10 bases matching TRBD2. Germline lookup yields CDR1 SGHRS and CDR2 YFSETQ. There are 15 residues in the CDR3. V lost 2 bases and J lost 2; bases outside the gene matches: 4. CDR3 protein: CASSFGLADAYEQYF. CDR3 nucleotides: TGCGCCAGCAGCTTCGGACTAGCGGATGCCTACGAGCAGTACTTC.

This clone was counted between two and nine times. V usage is TRBV20-1 and J usage is TRBJ2-5; D is ambiguous. The germline gives CDR1 DFQATT, CDR2 SNEGSKA (reference sequence). CDR3 length: 11 residues. The CDR3 DNA follows: TGCAGCGCTGGCTGGCAAGAGACCCAGTACTTC. Residues: CSAGWQETQYF.

This chain links TRBV5-4 with TRBJ2-7; 7 nucleotides line up with TRBD1. Trimming cost V 3 bases and J 0 bases; bases outside gene matches: 0. The germline gives CDR1 SGHNT, CDR2 YYREEE (reference sequence). The CDR3 runs to 13 residues. The DNA for the CDR3 is TGTGCCAGCAGCTGGGACAGCTCCTACGAGCAGTACTTC. Residues: CASSWDSSYEQYF.

CDR3 amino acids: CASSLQGGDETQYF. Here the CDR3 DNA reads TGTGCCAGCAGCTTGCAAGGGGGCGATGAGACCCAGTACTTC. The rearrangement links TRBV5-4 to TRBJ2-5, with 7 bases aligning to TRBD1. Germline V gene lookup returns CDR1 SGHNT and CDR2 YYREEE (reference sequence). V lost 1 base to trimming and J lost 5 bases; unmatched junction nucleotides: 5. The CDR3 has 14 amino acids. The variable domain in full, completed from reference TRBV5-4 and TRBJ2-5, reads ETGVTQSPTHLIKTRGQQVTLRCSSQSGHNTVSWYQQALGQGPQFIFQYYREEENGRGNFPPRFSGLQFPNYSSELNVNALELDDSALYLCASSLQGGDETQYFGPGTRLLVL.

The rearrangement links TRBV9 to TRBJ2-1; TRBD2 is a possible D gene (6 bases). V was trimmed by 1 base and J by 3 bases, leaving 8 bases between them. CDR3 size: 14 residues. Germline V gene lookup returns CDR1 SGDLS and CDR2 YYNGEE. CDR3: CASSVTSNYNEQFF. The CDR3 coding sequence is TGTGCCAGCAGCGTAACTAGCAACTACAATGAGCAGTTCTTC. The entire variable domain, with the rest obtained from reference TRBV9 and TRBJ2-1, is as follows: DSGVTQTPKHLITATGQRVTLRCSPRSGDLSVYWYQQSLDQGLQFLIQYYNGEERAKGNILERFSAQQFPDLHSELNLSSLELGDSALYFCASSVTSNYNEQFFGPGTRLTVL.

The V and J genes are TRBV28 and TRBJ1-5, with D perhaps matching TRBD1 (6 bases). The CDR3 runs to 17 residues. Looked up from germline, CDR1 is MDHEN and CDR2 is SYDVKM. V shed 3 bases and J shed 5 bases, with 20 bases lying between them. The DNA for the CDR3 is TGTGCCAGCAGTTTGTCAGGGACACTTAAGAGGTATCAGCCCCAGCATTTT. This gives the protein CASSLSGTLKRYQPQHF.

The genes are TRBV27 and TRBJ1-5, with a weak D call TRBD1 (5 bases). Germline V lookup: CDR1 MNHEY, CDR2 SMNVEV (reference sequence). V gave up 3 bases and J gave up 2 bases, with 11 bases separating them. The CDR3 covers 15 residues. In DNA, the CDR3 is TGTGCCAGCAGTTTGGGGGGTCCGGGCAATCAGCCCCAGCATTTT. This translates into CASSLGGPGNQPQHF.

There are a few counts of this clone. The rearrangement joins TRBV7-9 to TRBJ1-2; 7 bases fit TRBD1. The CDR3 loop spans 12 amino acids. Trimming removed 11 bases from V and 8 bases from J; junction bases left unmatched: 11. CDR1 is SEHNR and CDR2 is FQNEAQ in the germline V gene (reference sequence). CDR3 amino acids: CAADRIGRGYTF. CDR3 sequence (DNA): TGTGCCGCGGACAGGATTGGACGGGGCTACACCTTC.